Each of the 13 T cell receptor beta chains below was sequenced from the same sample in a study of beta chain features in type 1 diabetes. Investigators reverse transcribed all isolated RNA, so they sequenced expressed TCRB transcripts. Here immunoSEQ multiplex PCR was the method, and the copy in TCRdb shows in-frame clones only, minus some. The sample has about 900,000 clones, roughly 15% seen once. Specimen: naive CD4+ T cells from blood. The source of these receptors is a woman between 18 and 30 years old in good health.

The genes are TRBV28 and TRBJ2-1; 7 nucleotides agree with TRBD2. Germline V CDR1 and CDR2: MDHEN, SYDVKM. Trimming took 5 bases from V and 5 from J; bases not matched to a gene: 12. This CDR3 is 16 amino acids long. CDR3 DNA sequence: TGTGCCAGCAGTAGGGCCGGGACTACGGACCACAATGAGCAGTTCTTC. Translating gives CASSRAGTTDHNEQFF.

This chain connects TRBV27 to TRBJ1-1; possible D gene TRBD1, 5 bases. The CDR3 is made up of 13 amino acids. V was trimmed by 6 bases and J by 1 base, leaving 9 bases between them. Germline assignment: CDR1 MNHEY and CDR2 SMNVEV (reference sequence). CDR3 coding DNA: TGTGCCAGCAGCAGACAGTGGAACACTGAAGCTTTCTTT. This codes for CASSRQWNTEAFF.

The chain recombines TRBV5-1 with TRBJ2-7, with D perhaps matching TRBD2 (6 bases). CDR1 SGHRS and CDR2 YFSETQ come from the germline V gene. Trimming pared 1 base from V and 6 bases from J, leaving 17 bases between. CDR3 size: 15 residues. CDR3 DNA sequence: TGCGCCAGCAGCTTGTCCTCTAGCGAGAGTGGCGAGCAGTACTTC. Translating gives CASSLSSSESGEQYF.

This clone was observed a handful of times. The chain is built from TRBV28 and TRBJ2-1; D uncertain. The CDR3 runs 13 residues. The ends were cut back, 6 bases at V and 6 bases at J, with 12 bases in the middle. The germline CDR1 and CDR2 sequences are MDHEN and SYDVKM. The CDR3 here is CASSPTDRNEQFF. The CDR3 bases are TGTGCCAGCAGCCCTACCGATCGCAATGAGCAGTTCTTC.

This clone occurred a few times. The rearrangement links TRBV7-2 to TRBJ2-2; D remains unclear. The germline V and J ends were trimmed by 2 bases and 7 bases, with 11 bases remaining between them. The CDR3 runs to 14 residues. Germline V gene lookup returns CDR1 SGHTA and CDR2 FQGNSA. CDR3: CASSLYGLGGELFF. CDR3 bases: TGTGCCAGCAGCTTATACGGGTTGGGCGGGGAGCTGTTTTTT.

The CDR3 sequence is CATGIAGGATDTQYF. Here the CDR3 DNA reads TGTGCCACCGGAATAGCGGGAGGGGCCACAGATACGCAGTATTTT. The chain carries TRBV15 and TRBJ2-3; TRBD2 aligns across 11 bases. Unmatched junction bases numbered 6, after V lost 8 bases and J lost 2 bases. The CDR3 is made up of 15 amino acids. Germline V CDR1 and CDR2: LNHNV, YYDKDF (reference sequence).

This chain links TRBV2 with TRBJ1-3; D call uncertain. Trimming removed 6 bases from V and 6 bases from J, with 9 bases in between. This CDR3 is built from 12 residues. The germline CDR1 and CDR2 sequences are SNHLY and FYNNEI. CDR3 region: CASREYSNTIYF. The CDR3 nucleotides are TGTGCCAGCAGGGAGTACTCAAACACCATATATTTT.

The genes are TRBV7-9 and TRBJ2-1, with unresolved D. Germline values: CDR1 SEHNR, CDR2 FQNEAQ (reference sequence). The CDR3 spans 15 residues. The V gene lost 4 bases and the J gene lost 2 bases, with 12 bases spanning the gap. In nucleotides, the CDR3 is TGTGCCAGCAGCTATCGCCCCGAAACCTACAATGAGCAGTTCTTC. This sequence encodes CASSYRPETYNEQFF.

V is TRBV19 and J is TRBJ2-7, with 9 nucleotides matching TRBD2. CDR1 is LNHDA, CDR2 SQIVND, per germline (reference sequence). The CDR3 contains 14 residues. The J segment lost 3 bases and the V segment lost 5 bases, leaving 5 bases of the junction unmatched. The CDR3 spells CASSYSGSGYEQYF. The DNA for the CDR3 is TGTGCCAGTAGTTATAGCGGGAGTGGCTACGAGCAGTACTTC.

Written as DNA, the CDR3 is TGTGCCACCCTGACGGGGTACCAAGAGACCCAGTACTTC. Translated, it gives CATLTGYQETQYF. The rearrangement links TRBV28 to TRBJ2-5; weak D call: TRBD2 (5 bases). Germline lookup yields CDR1 MDHEN and CDR2 SYDVKM. CDR3 length equals 13 residues. Trimming removed 10 bases from V and 0 bases from J, with 12 bases in between.

The chain links TRBV7-2 to TRBJ2-7; a possible D gene is TRBD1 (5 bases). Germline CDR1 is SGHTA and CDR2 is FQGNSA. The CDR3 sequence is 14 residues long. The V and J ends lost 1 base and 3 bases respectively, with 10 bases between them. In DNA form, the CDR3 reads TGTGCCAGCAGCTTAGGGGTAGGGGACTACGAGCAGTACTTC. Translation: CASSLGVGDYEQYF.

This clone was counted between two and nine times. V usage is TRBV4-3 and J usage is TRBJ2-1; D perhaps matches TRBD2 (5 bases). This CDR3 region has 15 residues. V gave up 4 bases and J gave up 0 bases, with 10 bases separating them. Germline V gives CDR1 LGHNA, CDR2 YSLEER. CDR3 in DNA: TGCGCCAGCAGCCGGACTCGAAGCTCCTACAATGAGCAGTTCTTC. This gives the protein CASSRTRSSYNEQFF.

This chain's CDR3 is CASSLAQVTDTQYF. CDR3 in DNA: TGTGCCAGCAGCTTAGCCCAGGTCACAGATACGCAGTATTTT. The chain carries TRBV11-2 and TRBJ2-3; D call uncertain. Germline V CDR1 and CDR2: SGHAT, FQNNGV. The length of the CDR3 is 14 residues. V lost 1 base, J lost 2 bases, and 7 bases lay in between.